Here is one T cell receptor (beta chain) with its context. Germline V gene data show CDR1 as MNHEY and CDR2 as SMNVEV (reference sequence). This CDR3 has 19 residues. The entry originates in a study of identical twins. Using its own MiXCR run on the 5' RACE reads, TCRdb lists one record per CDR3 protein. The profile covers roughly 1,500,000 distinct CDR3 sequences, with 32% appearing a single time and less than 0.35% taken by the ten largest. The clonotype comes from a newborn girl in good health. The chain uses TRBV27 and TRBJ2-1; D gene ambiguous. The J call is in doubt because the DNA end fits TRBJ2-7 better. Sequenced: cord blood. The CDR3, as DNA: TGTGCCAGCAGTTTAGGGCCGCGTAGGGCAACCGCCTCCTACAATGAGCAGTACTTC. It translates to CASSLGPRRATASYNEQYF.